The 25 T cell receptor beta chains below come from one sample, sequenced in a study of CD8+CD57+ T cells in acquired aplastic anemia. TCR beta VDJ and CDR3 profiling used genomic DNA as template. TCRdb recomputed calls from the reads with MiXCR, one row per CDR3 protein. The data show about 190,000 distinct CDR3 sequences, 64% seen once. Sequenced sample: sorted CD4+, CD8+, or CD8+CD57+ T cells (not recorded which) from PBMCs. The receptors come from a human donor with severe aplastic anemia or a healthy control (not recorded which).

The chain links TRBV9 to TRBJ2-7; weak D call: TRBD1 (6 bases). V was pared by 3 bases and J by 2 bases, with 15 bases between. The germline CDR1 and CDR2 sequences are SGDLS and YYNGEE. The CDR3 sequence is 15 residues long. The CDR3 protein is CASSGGQPTPYEQYF. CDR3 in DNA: TGTGCCAGCAGCGGTGGACAGCCAACCCCCTACGAGCAGTACTTC.

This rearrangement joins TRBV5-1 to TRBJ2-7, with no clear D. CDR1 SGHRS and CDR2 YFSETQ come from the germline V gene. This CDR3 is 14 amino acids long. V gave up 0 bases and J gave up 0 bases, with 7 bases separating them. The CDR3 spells CASSLDAHSYEQYF. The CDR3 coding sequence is TGCGCCAGCAGCTTGGACGCACACTCCTACGAGCAGTACTTC.

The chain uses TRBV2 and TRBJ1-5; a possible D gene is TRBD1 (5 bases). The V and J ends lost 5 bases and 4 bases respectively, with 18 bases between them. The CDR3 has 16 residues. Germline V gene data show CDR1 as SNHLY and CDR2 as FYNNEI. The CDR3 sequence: CASSSTVRDPNQPQHF. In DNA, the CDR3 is TGTGCCAGCAGTTCAACCGTCAGGGACCCGAATCAGCCCCAGCATTTT.

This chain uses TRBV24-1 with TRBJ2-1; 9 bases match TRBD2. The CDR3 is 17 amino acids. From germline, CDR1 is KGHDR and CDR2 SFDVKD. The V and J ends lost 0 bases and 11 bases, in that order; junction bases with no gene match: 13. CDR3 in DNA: TGTGCCACCAGTGATTTGCAAGTCGGGGGACTAGCCGGCAAGCAGTTCTTC. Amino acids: CATSDLQVGGLAGKQFF.

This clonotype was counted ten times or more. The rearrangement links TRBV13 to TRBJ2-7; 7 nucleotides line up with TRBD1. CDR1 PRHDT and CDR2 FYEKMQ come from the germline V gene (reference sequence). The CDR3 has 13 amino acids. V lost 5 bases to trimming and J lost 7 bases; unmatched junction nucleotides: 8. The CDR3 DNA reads TGTGCCAGCAGCGCTGGGACAGTTGGGGAGCAGTACTTC. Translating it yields CASSAGTVGEQYF. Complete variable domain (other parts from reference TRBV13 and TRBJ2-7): AAGVIQSPRHLIKEKRETATLKCYPIPRHDTVYWYQQGPGQDPQFLISFYEKMQSDKGSIPDRFSAQQFSDYHSELNMSSLELGDSALYFCASSAGTVGEQYFGPGTRLTVT.

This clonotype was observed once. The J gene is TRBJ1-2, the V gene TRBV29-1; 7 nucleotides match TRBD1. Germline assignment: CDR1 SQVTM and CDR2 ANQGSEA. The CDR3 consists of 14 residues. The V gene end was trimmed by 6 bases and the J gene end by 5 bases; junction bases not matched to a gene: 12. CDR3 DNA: TGCAGCGTGAACCCCCAGACAGGGACGTATGGCTACACCTTC. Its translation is CSVNPQTGTYGYTF.

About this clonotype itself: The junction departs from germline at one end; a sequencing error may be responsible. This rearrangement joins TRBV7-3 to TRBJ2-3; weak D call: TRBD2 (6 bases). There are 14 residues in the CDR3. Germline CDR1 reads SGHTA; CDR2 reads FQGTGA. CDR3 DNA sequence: TGTGCCAGCGGCTTAGGAGGGAGCACAGATACGCAGTATTTT. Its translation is CASGLGGSTDTQYF.

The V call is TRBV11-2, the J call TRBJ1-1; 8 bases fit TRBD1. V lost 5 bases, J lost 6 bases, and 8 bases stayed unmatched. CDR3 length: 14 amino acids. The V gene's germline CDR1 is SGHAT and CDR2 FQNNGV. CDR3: CASSPDGQGSEAFF. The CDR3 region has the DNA TGTGCCAGCAGCCCTGATGGACAGGGCTCTGAAGCTTTCTTT.

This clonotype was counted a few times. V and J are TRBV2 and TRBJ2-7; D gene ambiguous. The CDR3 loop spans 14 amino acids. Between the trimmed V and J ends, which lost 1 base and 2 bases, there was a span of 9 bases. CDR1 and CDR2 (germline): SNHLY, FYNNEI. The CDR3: CASSEDPWAYEQYF. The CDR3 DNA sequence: TGTGCCAGCAGTGAAGATCCATGGGCCTACGAGCAGTACTTC. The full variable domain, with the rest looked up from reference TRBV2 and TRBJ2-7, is EPEVTQTPSHQVTQMGQEVILRCVPISNHLYFYWYRQILGQKVEFLVSFYNNEISEKSEIFDDQFSVERPDGSNFTLKIRSTKLEDSAMYFCASSEDPWAYEQYFGPGTRLTVT.

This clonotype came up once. The CDR3 loop reads CATSTDRENTEAFF. The CDR3, as DNA: TGTGCCACCAGCACTGACAGGGAGAACACTGAAGCTTTCTTT. J is TRBJ1-1 and V is TRBV15, with 7 bases identical to TRBD1. Germline V lookup: CDR1 LNHNV, CDR2 YYDKDF (reference sequence). The J segment lost 1 base and the V segment lost 4 bases, leaving 3 bases of the junction unmatched. The CDR3 length is 14 residues.

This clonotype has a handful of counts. The CDR3 protein is CASSSRGARETQYF. CDR3 coding DNA: TGTGCCAGCAGCTCTCGCGGGGCAAGGGAGACCCAGTACTTC. This chain links TRBV5-4 with TRBJ2-5, with TRBD2 as a possible D gene (6 bases). Per the germline V gene, CDR1 is SGHNT and CDR2 is YYREEE (reference sequence). This CDR3 spans 14 amino acids. Trimming left V 3 bases short and J 5 bases short, with 14 bases between.

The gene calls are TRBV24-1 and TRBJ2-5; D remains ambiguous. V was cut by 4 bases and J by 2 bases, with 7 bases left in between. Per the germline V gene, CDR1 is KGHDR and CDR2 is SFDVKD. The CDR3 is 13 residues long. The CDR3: CATSEGWQETQYF. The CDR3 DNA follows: TGTGCCACCAGTGAGGGGTGGCAAGAGACCCAGTACTTC.

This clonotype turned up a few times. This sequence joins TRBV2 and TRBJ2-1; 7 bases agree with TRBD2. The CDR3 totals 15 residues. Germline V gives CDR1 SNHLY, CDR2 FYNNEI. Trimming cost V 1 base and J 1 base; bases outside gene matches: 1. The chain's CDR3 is CASSEGGLSYNEQFF. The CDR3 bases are TGTGCCAGCAGTGAAGGGGGACTATCCTACAATGAGCAGTTCTTC.

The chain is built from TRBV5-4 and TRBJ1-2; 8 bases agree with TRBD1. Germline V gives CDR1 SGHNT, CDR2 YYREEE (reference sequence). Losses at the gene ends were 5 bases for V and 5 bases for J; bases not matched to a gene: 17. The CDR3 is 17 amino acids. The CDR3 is CASSWDRGTGNLYGYTF. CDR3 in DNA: TGTGCCAGCAGTTGGGACAGAGGGACAGGCAACCTATATGGCTACACCTTC.

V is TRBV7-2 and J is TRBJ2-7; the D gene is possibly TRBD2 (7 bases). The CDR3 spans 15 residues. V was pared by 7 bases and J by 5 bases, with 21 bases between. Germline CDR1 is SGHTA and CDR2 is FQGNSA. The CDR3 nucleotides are TGTGCCAGCATCAGACCGGGGGGCAGGGCCCACGAGCAGTACTTC. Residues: CASIRPGGRAHEQYF.

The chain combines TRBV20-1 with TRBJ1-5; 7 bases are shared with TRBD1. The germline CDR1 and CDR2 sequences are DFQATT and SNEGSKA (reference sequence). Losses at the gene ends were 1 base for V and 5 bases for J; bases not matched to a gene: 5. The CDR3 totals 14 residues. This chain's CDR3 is CSARVGGLYQPQHF. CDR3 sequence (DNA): TGCAGTGCTAGAGTAGGGGGCCTCTATCAGCCCCAGCATTTT.

The CDR3 coding sequence is TGTGCCAGCAGCGTAGGAGGACAGGCCGCGAACACTGAAGCTTTCTTT. Its protein is CASSVGGQAANTEAFF. The chain recombines TRBV6-1 with TRBJ1-1; TRBD1 agrees at 7 bases. Germline CDR1 MNHNS, CDR2 SASEGT. This CDR3 comprises 16 residues. The V segment lost 6 bases and the J segment 1 base; nucleotides outside the gene matches: 11.

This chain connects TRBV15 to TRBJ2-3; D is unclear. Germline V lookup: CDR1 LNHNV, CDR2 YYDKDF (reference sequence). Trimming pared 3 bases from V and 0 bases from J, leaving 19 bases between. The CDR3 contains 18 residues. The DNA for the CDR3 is TGTGCCACCAGCAGCCACTACCGAGACGGTCCTAGCACAGATACGCAGTATTTT. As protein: CATSSHYRDGPSTDTQYF. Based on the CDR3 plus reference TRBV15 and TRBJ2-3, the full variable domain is DAMVIQNPRYQVTQFGKPVTLSCSQTLNHNVMYWYQQKSSQAPKLLFHYYDKDFNNEADTPDNFQSRRPNTSFCFLDIRSPGLGDTAMYLCATSSHYRDGPSTDTQYFGPGTRLTVL.

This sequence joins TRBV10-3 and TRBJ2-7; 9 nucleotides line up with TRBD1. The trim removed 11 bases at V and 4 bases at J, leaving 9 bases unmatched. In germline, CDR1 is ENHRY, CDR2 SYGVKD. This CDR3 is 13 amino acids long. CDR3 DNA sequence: TGTGCCGCGACCGGGACAGGGAATTACGAGCAGTACTTC. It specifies CAATGTGNYEQYF.

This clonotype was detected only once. CDR3 bases: TGCGCCAGCAGCTTGAATAGCGACTACGAGCAGTACTTC. Residues: CASSLNSDYEQYF. The chain is built from TRBV5-1 and TRBJ2-7; weak D call: TRBD2 (5 bases). The CDR3 contains 13 residues. V dropped 1 base and J dropped 3 bases, with 8 bases sitting between them. Germline V CDR1 and CDR2: SGHRS, YFSETQ.

CDR3 in DNA: TGTGCCAGCAGTTTTGCCGGACTCACCAATCAGCCCCAGCATTTT. Amino acids: CASSFAGLTNQPQHF. The chain carries TRBV12-3 or TRBV12-4 and TRBJ1-5, with no clear D. V lost 3 bases and J lost 3, with 12 bases in between. CDR3 length: 15 amino acids.

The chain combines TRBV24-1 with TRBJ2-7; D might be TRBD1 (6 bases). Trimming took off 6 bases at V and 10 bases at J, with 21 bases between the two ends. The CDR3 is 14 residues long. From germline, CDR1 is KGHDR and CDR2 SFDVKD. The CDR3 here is CATSSGGYPGPQYF. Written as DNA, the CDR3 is TGTGCCACCAGTTCTGGGGGCTATCCGGGTCCCCAGTACTTC.

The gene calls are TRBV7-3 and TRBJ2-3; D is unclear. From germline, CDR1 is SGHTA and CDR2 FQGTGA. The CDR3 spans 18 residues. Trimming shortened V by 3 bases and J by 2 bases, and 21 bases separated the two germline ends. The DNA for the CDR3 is TGTGCCAGCAGCTTGAACCCCCCCGCTGCGGCCAACACAGATACGCAGTATTTT. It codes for CASSLNPPAAANTDTQYF.

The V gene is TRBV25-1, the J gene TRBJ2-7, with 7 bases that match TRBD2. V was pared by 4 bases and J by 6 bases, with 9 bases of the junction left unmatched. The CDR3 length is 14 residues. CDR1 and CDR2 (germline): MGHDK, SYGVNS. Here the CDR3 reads CASSVSLGGIEQYF. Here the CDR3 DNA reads TGTGCCAGCAGTGTATCCCTGGGGGGGATCGAGCAGTACTTC.

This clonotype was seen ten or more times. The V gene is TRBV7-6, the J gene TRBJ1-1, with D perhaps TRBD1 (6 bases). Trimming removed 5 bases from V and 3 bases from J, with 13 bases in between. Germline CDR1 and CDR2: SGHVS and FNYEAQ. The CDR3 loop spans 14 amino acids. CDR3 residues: CASSPQGLDTEAFF. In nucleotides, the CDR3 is TGTGCCAGCAGCCCACAGGGTTTGGACACTGAAGCTTTCTTT.